The sequence of this T cell receptor (beta chain) was determined in a study of cytomegalovirus exposure and HLA in healthy donors. Primers: 60 Vbeta forward and 13 Jbeta reverse. Assay used: immunoSEQ multiplex PCR; TCRdb lists only in-frame clones, some missing. The repertoire includes approximately 190,000 clones, around 87% of them detected once, and over 1% sits in the top ten. Whole-study results and caveats: HLA alleles showed associations with around 15,000 TCR beta sequences in a later analysis, at a 0.05 false discovery rate. Analysis performed later showed TCR beta chains linked to HLA being more clonally expanded than equally common others. As confirmed in vitro, three CMV-associated chains were specific for CMV antigens. Immune exposure was documented only through CMV serostatus.

The junction had 4 bases not matched to a gene; V was cut back by 2 bases and J by 1 base. Germline V gene data show CDR1 as SGHRS and CDR2 as YFSETQ. This CDR3 contains 16 residues. With regard to this clone: What it binds is unknown.

The sequencing input was PBMCs. The chain recombines TRBV5-1 with TRBJ1-3; 9 positions agree with TRBD1. The sequence was collected from a man younger than 45 in good health and CMV-seronegative. The DNA for the CDR3 is TGCGCCAGCAGCTTTTCCGGGACAGGGTCTGGAAACACCATATATTTT. Encoded protein: CASSFSGTGSGNTIYF.